This T cell receptor beta chain appears in the sequencing data of a study of early T cells in non-severe SARS-CoV-2 infection. Looking at the study overall: Unsorted whole-blood RNA was sequenced in bulk, leaving chains unpaired.

Via MiXCR, TCRdb re-called the 5' RACE reads, giving one row per CDR3 protein. Of about 76,000 distinct CDR3 sequences in the sample, roughly 16% were seen once. Unmatched junction bases numbered 8, after V lost 2 bases and J lost 3 bases. This CDR3 spans 16 amino acids. Germline CDR1 SGHVS, CDR2 FQNEAQ. The sequence was collected from an adult who was a healthcare worker with PCR-confirmed SARS-CoV-2 infection or an uninfected control (not recorded which). Sequencing was done on a sample of whole blood. The rearrangement joins TRBV7-8 to TRBJ2-5; 8 bases fit TRBD1. The CDR3 protein is CASSLLPQGAEETQYF. Written as DNA, the CDR3 is TGTGCCAGCAGCTTACTTCCTCAGGGGGCAGAAGAGACCCAGTACTTC. Together with reference TRBV7-8 and TRBJ2-5, the CDR3 gives the full variable domain: GAGVSQSPRYKVAKRGQDVALRCDPISGHVSLFWYQQALGQGPEFLTYFQNEAQLDKSGLPSDRFFAERPEGSVSTLKIQRTQQEDSAVYLCASSLLPQGAEETQYFGPGTRLLVL.